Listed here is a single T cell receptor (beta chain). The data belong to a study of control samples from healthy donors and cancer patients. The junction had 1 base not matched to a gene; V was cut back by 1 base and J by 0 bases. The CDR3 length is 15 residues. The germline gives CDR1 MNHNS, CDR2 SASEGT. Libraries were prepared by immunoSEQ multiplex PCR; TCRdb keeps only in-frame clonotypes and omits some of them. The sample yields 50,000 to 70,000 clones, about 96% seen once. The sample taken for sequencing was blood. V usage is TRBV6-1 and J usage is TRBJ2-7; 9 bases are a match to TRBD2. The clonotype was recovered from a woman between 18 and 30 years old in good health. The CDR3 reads CASSEEAGGSYEQYF. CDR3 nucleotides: TGTGCCAGCAGTGAAGAAGCGGGGGGCTCCTACGAGCAGTACTTC.